This T cell receptor beta chain is from a study of cytomegalovirus exposure and HLA in healthy donors (dated by TCRdb to 2016 to 2017). About the investigation overall: A later analysis indicated that the 120 validation repertoires were generated on the platform also employed for the approximately 700 repertoires of the first cohort. The study aimed to test whether cataloging public T cell receptors could reveal signatures of past pathogen exposure. Besides the first cohort of 666 subjects, a separate validation cohort made up of over a hundred different subjects was used. High-throughput TCR immunosequencing, statistical association of individual TCRs with disease status, and machine learning were combined to predict cytomegalovirus infection status.

The donors were included in the validation cohort of 100 to 150 subjects, a group kept apart from the approximately 670-subject first cohort. The germline V gene encodes CDR1 SNHLY and CDR2 FYNNEI. The CDR3 measures 15 amino acids from cysteine to phenylalanine. The retained sequence is limited to the CDR3, 45 bases, with the frame set at the first base. The junction shows trimming of 6 bases on V and 4 bases on J, and the gene matches do not reach 9 bases of it. The library came from the immunoSEQ multiplex PCR assay. As for the authors' bioinformatics: A statistical classification framework was built for diagnosing cytomegalovirus status from the catalog of TCR beta chain sequences. TCRdb stores this immuneACCESS table with in-frame sequences only. Part of the clones is absent; in the studies checked, under half of the shortfall reflects unresolved V genes, and no reason is known for the rest. The V and J calls and the clone size are those of that table, but D and trimming were determined from the DNA. In this sample the table shows about 330,000 clones, 80% to 90% of which occur a single time. Over 0.8% of the sample belongs to the ten largest clones.

What the study reported, not specific to this receptor: According to the authors, the approach could potentially be generalized to other disease states and immunological phenotypes. A later analysis had no HLA typing for the validation cohort, so co-occurrence there was scored across all 110 or so repertoires. Cytomegalovirus status was reported to be diagnosed by the classifier with high specificity and sensitivity in both the original and validation cohorts. In vitro tests confirmed that a few of the cytomegalovirus-associated TCR beta chains recognize cytomegalovirus antigens. Across donors, most TCR sequences were observed very rarely, whereas some public TCRs were present in many individuals. A total of 150 to 200 TCR beta chains were listed by the study as associated with cytomegalovirus. A later analysis found that TCRs clustered in the first cohort also tended to co-occur in the 120 validation repertoires, with more than 90% of cluster scores above 0.

A word on this clone: The specificity of this receptor is unknown. No clone much larger than this one lies a single base away; base qualities are absent.

Sequenced sample: PBMCs. The chain uses TRBV2 and TRBJ1-5, with TRBD1 identical over 7 junction bases. The source is a young woman in good health and CMV-seronegative. In nucleotide form, the sequence is TGTGCCAGCAGCCAGGAGCCGGGACAGAATCAGCCCCAGCATTTT. It codes for CASSQEPGQNQPQHF.